The 16 T cell receptor beta chains given below trace back to one sample, sequenced in a study of OX40 agonist ivuxolimab in advanced cancers. Assay used: immunoSEQ multiplex PCR; TCRdb lists only in-frame clones, some missing. Among roughly 14,000 clones listed, about four fifths were seen once. This specimen was CD4+ or CD8+ T cells sorted from blood, taken in a trial of the OX40 agonist ivuxolimab. Receptor source: an adult with an advanced solid tumor such as melanoma, head and neck, liver or kidney cancer.

This rearrangement joins TRBV11-2 to TRBJ2-7; D is ambiguous. The CDR3 has 14 amino acids. V lost 1 base and J 3 bases, leaving 10 bases between the germline ends. CDR1 and CDR2 (germline): SGHAT, FQNNGV. Written as DNA, the CDR3 is TGTGCCAGCAGCTTAGGCTTCCAAGGCTACGAGCAGTACTTC. Protein: CASSLGFQGYEQYF.

Only a few counts were recorded for this clone. The J gene is TRBJ2-1, the V gene TRBV7-9, with D tentatively TRBD1 or TRBD2 (5 bases each). Trimming cost V 0 bases and J 4 bases, with 10 bases left between them. The CDR3 contains 15 residues. Per the germline V gene, CDR1 is SEHNR and CDR2 is FQNEAQ (reference sequence). CDR3 loop: CASSLAGTIYNEQFF. As DNA, the CDR3 is TGTGCCAGCAGCTTAGCCGGGACGATTTACAATGAGCAGTTCTTC.

CDR3: CSVGEGRSYEQYF. The CDR3 DNA reads TGCAGCGTTGGAGAGGGTCGCTCCTACGAGCAGTACTTC. The chain employs TRBV29-1 and TRBJ2-7; tentatively, D is TRBD2 (5 bases). From germline, CDR1 is SQVTM and CDR2 ANQGSEA. The CDR3 consists of 13 residues. The V and J ends lost 4 bases and 0 bases respectively, with 10 bases between them.

The V and J genes are TRBV4-1 and TRBJ1-2; 9 nucleotides line up with TRBD1. This CDR3 spans 16 amino acids. Trimming took 4 bases from V and 4 from J; bases not matched to a gene: 10. Germline V gene lookup returns CDR1 MGHRA and CDR2 YSYEKL. CDR3 coding DNA: TGCGCCAGCAGCCTTTTGGGACAGGGTCTAATCTATGGCTACACCTTC. It specifies CASSLLGQGLIYGYTF.

The chain uses TRBV25-1 and TRBJ1-4; no reliable D call. CDR1 and CDR2 (germline): MGHDK, SYGVNS. V lost 7 bases, J lost 7 bases, and 7 bases lay in between. The CDR3 contains 11 residues. The CDR3 is CASTLGEKLFF. The CDR3 region has the DNA TGTGCCAGCACCCTAGGTGAAAAACTGTTTTTT.

V and J are TRBV2 and TRBJ1-5; D gene ambiguous. Trimming removed 4 bases from V and 5 bases from J, with 15 bases in between. Germline CDR1 is SNHLY and CDR2 is FYNNEI. This CDR3 region has 15 residues. CDR3 region: CASSVTPPGYQPQHF. In nucleotides, the CDR3 is TGTGCCAGCAGTGTAACCCCACCAGGCTATCAGCCCCAGCATTTT.

The chain couples TRBV18 to TRBJ2-7; TRBD2 is a possible D gene (6 bases). The CDR3 sequence is 13 residues long. V lost 1 base to trimming and J lost 5 bases, with 9 bases between them. Germline V lookup: CDR1 KGHSH, CDR2 LQKENI. CDR3: CASSPRRGHEQYF. The DNA for the CDR3 is TGTGCCAGCTCACCACGGCGGGGCCACGAGCAGTACTTC.

The chain couples TRBV6-4 to TRBJ2-1; D is unclear. The germline CDR1 and CDR2 sequences are MRHNA and SNTAGT. CDR3 length: 15 residues. Trimming left V 3 bases short and J 10 bases short, with 19 bases between. The chain's CDR3 is CASSEGLDGPQEQFF. The DNA for the CDR3 is TGTGCCAGCAGTGAGGGTCTAGACGGCCCCCAAGAGCAGTTCTTC.

The chain has TRBV29-1 and TRBJ1-1; 7 bases are shared with TRBD1. CDR1 SQVTM and CDR2 ANQGSEA come from the germline V gene. The CDR3 has 14 residues. V trimming: 8 bases; J trimming: 1 base; junction bases outside the gene matches: 10. CDR3 sequence: CSSRTGQSNTEAFF. CDR3 DNA: TGCAGCTCCCGGACAGGTCAGTCGAACACTGAAGCTTTCTTT.

This chain uses TRBV5-8 with TRBJ2-1, with a weak D call TRBD2 (6 bases). Germline V lookup: CDR1 SGHTS, CDR2 YDEGEE. Trimming took off 0 bases at V and 15 bases at J, with 16 bases between the two ends. This CDR3 spans 13 amino acids. CDR3 nucleotides: TGTGCCAGCAGCTTGGGAGGGCGGGAATCGCGGTTCTTC. This sequence encodes CASSLGGRESRFF.

This sequence joins TRBV27 and TRBJ1-1; unclear D gene. Trimming shortened V by 5 bases and J by 0 bases, and 7 bases separated the two germline ends. CDR3 length: 13 amino acids. Per germline, CDR1 MNHEY and CDR2 SMNVEV (reference sequence). CDR3 sequence: CASSTILNTEAFF. The CDR3 DNA sequence: TGTGCCAGCAGTACCATCTTGAACACTGAAGCTTTCTTT.

V usage is TRBV7-8 and J usage is TRBJ1-2, with a tentative D call TRBD1 (5 bases). The length of the CDR3 is 15 residues. Germline V CDR1 and CDR2: SGHVS, FQNEAQ. Trimming pared 4 bases from V and 3 bases from J, leaving 15 bases between. In DNA form, the CDR3 reads TGTGCCAGCAGCTCTGACAGAACCTTCGACTATGGCTACACCTTC. Translating gives CASSSDRTFDYGYTF.

There are a few counts of this clone. The V call is TRBV19, the J call TRBJ1-4; D might be TRBD1 (5 bases). The CDR3 consists of 14 residues. Germline CDR1 is LNHDA and CDR2 is SQIVND (reference sequence). The V end lost 5 bases, the J end lost 14 bases, and 21 bases lay between the germline ends. The CDR3 sequence is CASSVTERAFGLFF. CDR3 DNA: TGTGCCAGTAGTGTGACAGAAAGAGCCTTTGGGCTGTTTTTT.

The genes are TRBV5-1 and TRBJ2-7; the match to TRBD1 covers 7 bases. The CDR3 is 15 amino acids. With 4 bases clipped from V and 3 bases from J, the junction kept 10 bases outside the gene matches. Germline values: CDR1 SGHRS, CDR2 YFSETQ. CDR3 in amino acids: CASSTTTGTNYEQYF. CDR3 nucleotides: TGCGCCAGCAGCACAACGACAGGGACCAACTACGAGCAGTACTTC.

This clone was counted once. The chain couples TRBV5-1 to TRBJ1-4; unclear D gene. This CDR3 has 15 amino acids. Trimming stripped 0 bases from V and 3 bases from J, with 9 bases between. CDR1 is SGHRS and CDR2 is YFSETQ in the germline V gene. The CDR3 region has the DNA TGCGCCAGCAGCTTGGACAGCCTCTCTAATGAAAAACTGTTTTTT. Translation gives CASSLDSLSNEKLFF.

The CDR3 nucleotides read TGTGCCAGCAGCTTAGGAGACAGGGGTGGAACCGGGGAGCTGTTTTTT. Residues: CASSLGDRGGTGELFF. The V and J genes are TRBV7-9 and TRBJ2-2; 8 bases agree with TRBD1. The CDR3 is 16 residues long. J was trimmed by 5 bases and V by 1 base; bases with no gene match: 6. Germline loops: CDR1 SEHNR, CDR2 FQNEAQ (reference sequence).